A single sample gave rise to the 32 T cell receptor beta chains below, sequenced in a study of blood T cell repertoires in COVID-19. Here immunoSEQ multiplex PCR was the method, and the copy in TCRdb shows in-frame clones only, minus some. The sample has under 45,000 clones, 80% to 90% seen once. Material: peripheral blood. Source of these receptors: a man aged 55 to 70 with active COVID-19.

The chain is built from TRBV5-5 and TRBJ2-2; the D gene is possibly TRBD2 (5 bases). Trimming took off 1 base at V and 0 bases at J, with 13 bases between the two ends. The CDR3 is 17 amino acids. The germline CDR1 and CDR2 sequences are SGHKS and YYEKEE (reference sequence). This CDR3 reads CASSLRGVTSNTGELFF. The CDR3 DNA follows: TGTGCCAGCAGCTTGCGGGGAGTAACATCGAACACCGGGGAGCTGTTTTTT.

The V call is TRBV5-1, the J call TRBJ1-4; 7 bases map to TRBD1. CDR3 size: 15 residues. Trimming took 0 bases from V and 3 from J; bases not matched to a gene: 2. Germline CDR1 and CDR2: SGHRS and YFSETQ. The CDR3 DNA follows: TGCGCCAGCAGCTTGGCGACAGGGCCTAATGAAAAACTGTTTTTT. Translating it yields CASSLATGPNEKLFF.

The V call is TRBV18, the J call TRBJ2-1; D remains unclear. The V and J ends lost 4 bases and 2 bases respectively, with 12 bases between them. Germline V gene data show CDR1 as KGHSH and CDR2 as LQKENI. The CDR3 is 15 amino acids. For the CDR3, the DNA is TGTGCCAGCTCACTTCCGGGTATCACCTACAATGAGCAGTTCTTC. This encodes CASSLPGITYNEQFF.

This chain joins TRBV21-1 and TRBJ2-2; the DNA was not used to check the table's D call, TRBD2. TRBV21-1 is listed as a pseudogene. The CDR3 has 22 amino acids. For the CDR3, the DNA is TGTGCCAGCAGCAAAGCGCTTTTCCCTAGCGGGAGGGCCGACACGAACACCGGGGAGCTGTTTTTT. Its protein is CASSKALFPSGRADTNTGELFF.

V gene TRBV19 combines with J gene TRBJ2-2; 14 bases agree with TRBD2. V dropped 3 bases and J dropped 5; count of bases not matched to a gene: 8. Germline lookup yields CDR1 LNHDA and CDR2 SQIVND (reference sequence). The CDR3 length is 18 residues. CDR3 sequence: CASSIPRTSGRRTGELFF. CDR3 DNA sequence: TGTGCCAGTAGTATCCCCCGGACTAGCGGGAGGCGAACCGGGGAGCTGTTTTTT.

The chain is built from TRBV2 and TRBJ2-7; 7 bases are shared with TRBD1. Germline values: CDR1 SNHLY, CDR2 FYNNEI. J lost 5 bases, V lost 7 bases, and 14 bases had no gene match. The CDR3 is 15 residues long. The CDR3 is CASTRGGQLQNEQYF. The CDR3 DNA reads TGTGCCAGCACCCGAGGGGGACAGCTTCAAAACGAGCAGTACTTC.

The rearrangement uses TRBV3-1 (or the pseudogene TRBV3-2) and TRBJ2-1, with a weak D call TRBD2 (6 bases). The CDR3 is made up of 16 amino acids. Germline-derived CDR1 and CDR2 are LGHDT and YNNKEL (reference sequence). V lost 4 bases and J lost 0, with 13 bases in between. CDR3: CASSPRSGSSYNEQFF. In DNA form, the CDR3 reads TGTGCCAGCAGCCCCCGGTCCGGGAGCTCCTACAATGAGCAGTTCTTC.

The rearrangement uses TRBV5-1 and TRBJ2-7; D is perhaps TRBD1 (5 bases). V shed 0 bases and J shed 0 bases, with 13 bases lying between them. This CDR3 has 16 amino acids. Looked up from germline, CDR1 is SGHRS and CDR2 is YFSETQ. This CDR3 is CASSLAQGLPSYEQYF. CDR3 sequence (DNA): TGCGCCAGCAGCTTGGCTCAGGGCCTCCCCTCCTACGAGCAGTACTTC.

The rearrangement uses TRBV25-1 and TRBJ1-1, with D perhaps matching TRBD1 (6 bases). V was pared by 4 bases and J by 4 bases, with 16 bases between. From germline, CDR1 is MGHDK and CDR2 SYGVNS. CDR3 length: 15 amino acids. DNA for the CDR3: TGTGCCAGCAGTGTTACCGGGACAACTTCCACTGAAGCTTTCTTT. Its protein product is CASSVTGTTSTEAFF.

The chain links TRBV9 to TRBJ1-1; 7 positions match TRBD1. The V and J ends lost 7 bases and 5 bases, in that order; junction bases with no gene match: 11. Germline assignment: CDR1 SGDLS and CDR2 YYNGEE. The CDR3 is 14 amino acids. The CDR3 spells CASGPMTGRTEAFF. The CDR3 DNA reads TGTGCCAGCGGGCCGATGACAGGGCGGACTGAAGCTTTCTTT.

CDR3 in DNA: TGTGCCAGCAGTTTTCCTGACAATGAGCAGTTCTTC. Its protein product is CASSFPDNEQFF. The chain links TRBV27 to TRBJ2-1; unclear D gene. Trimming pared 3 bases from V and 5 bases from J, leaving 5 bases between. CDR3 size: 12 residues. Germline loops: CDR1 MNHEY, CDR2 SMNVEV (reference sequence).

CDR3 coding DNA: TGCGCCAGCAGCTTGCAGGCTAATGAAAAACTGTTTTTT. Protein sequence: CASSLQANEKLFF. V is TRBV5-1 and J is TRBJ1-4; D is uncertain. CDR1 SGHRS and CDR2 YFSETQ come from the germline V gene. This CDR3 is 13 amino acids long. V was cut by 1 base and J by 3 bases, with 4 bases left in between.

The J gene is TRBJ2-5, the V gene TRBV18, with 8 bases that match TRBD1. The length of the CDR3 is 15 residues. Germline trimming cut 4 bases from V and 4 bases from J; bases unmatched to any gene: 8. Germline values: CDR1 KGHSH, CDR2 LQKENI. The CDR3 reads CASSQQTGEGETQYF. CDR3 in DNA: TGTGCCAGCTCACAACAGACAGGGGAAGGAGAGACCCAGTACTTC.

This sequence joins TRBV29-1 and TRBJ1-1, with 7 nucleotides matching TRBD1. The CDR3 covers 13 residues. Germline V gives CDR1 SQVTM, CDR2 ANQGSEA. The V segment lost 7 bases and the J segment 1 base; nucleotides outside the gene matches: 6. The CDR3 sequence is CSGGRTGNTEAFF. The CDR3 DNA follows: TGCAGCGGTGGAAGGACAGGGAACACTGAAGCTTTCTTT.

The CDR3 here is CASRDTGGTYGYTF. In DNA form, the CDR3 reads TGTGCCAGTAGGGACACAGGGGGAACATATGGCTACACCTTC. V gene TRBV19 combines with J gene TRBJ1-2, with 8 bases fitting TRBD1. Germline CDR1 LNHDA, CDR2 SQIVND (reference sequence). V lost 6 bases and J lost 5; bases outside the gene matches: 8. The CDR3 loop spans 14 amino acids.

This sequence joins TRBV6-6 and TRBJ2-7, with D possibly matching TRBD1 (5 bases). This CDR3 is 14 amino acids long. Germline lookup yields CDR1 MNHNY and CDR2 SVGAGI (reference sequence). Trimming pared 0 bases from V and 4 bases from J, leaving 10 bases between. Here the CDR3 reads CASSYSPREYEQYF. Written as DNA, the CDR3 is TGTGCCAGCAGTTACTCGCCCAGGGAATACGAGCAGTACTTC.

This sequence joins TRBV7-9 and TRBJ2-6; maybe TRBD1 (6 bases). CDR1 and CDR2 (germline): SEHNR, FQNEAQ (reference sequence). V lost 5 bases and J 0 bases, leaving 17 bases between the germline ends. The CDR3 extends over 18 amino acids. CDR3 sequence: CASSPIADSRSGANVLTF. CDR3 nucleotides: TGTGCCAGCAGCCCGATCGCGGACAGCCGCTCTGGGGCCAACGTCCTGACTTTC.

This chain uses TRBV6-5 with TRBJ2-7; 8 bases fit TRBD1. This CDR3 comprises 14 residues. Germline V gene data show CDR1 as MNHEY and CDR2 as SVGAGI. The junction had 4 bases not matched to a gene; V was cut back by 1 base and J by 5 bases. Here the CDR3 DNA reads TGTGCCAGCAGTTACTATGGACAGGGAGACGAGCAGTACTTC. It specifies CASSYYGQGDEQYF.

The rearrangement uses TRBV19 and TRBJ2-2, with D perhaps TRBD2 (6 bases). V was clipped by 3 bases and J by 5 bases, with 13 bases between them. The CDR3 runs 15 residues. Looked up from germline, CDR1 is LNHDA and CDR2 is SQIVND (reference sequence). CDR3 region: CASSMGGRGTGELFF. For the CDR3, the DNA is TGTGCCAGTAGTATGGGGGGTCGGGGAACCGGGGAGCTGTTTTTT.

The chain joins TRBV7-9 to TRBJ2-1, with a weak D call TRBD1 (5 bases). The CDR3 spans 15 residues. Germline CDR1 reads SEHNR; CDR2 reads FQNEAQ (reference sequence). V lost 6 bases, J lost 3 bases, and 15 bases lay in between. The CDR3 DNA reads as TGTGCCAGCAGGCTAGGGGCAGGGCTCTACAATGAGCAGTTCTTC. Protein: CASRLGAGLYNEQFF.

The chain has TRBV24-1 and TRBJ1-2, with D tentatively TRBD1 (5 bases). Trimming pared 6 bases from V and 3 bases from J, leaving 7 bases between. CDR3 size: 12 residues. Germline V gene sequence: CDR1 KGHDR, CDR2 SFDVKD. CDR3 DNA: TGTGCCACCAGTACGGGGGACTATGGCTACACCTTC. This sequence encodes CATSTGDYGYTF.

The chain has TRBV7-3 and TRBJ1-4, with TRBD1 identical over 10 bases. The CDR3 covers 16 residues. V trimming: 5 bases; J trimming: 4 bases; junction bases outside the gene matches: 7. Looked up from germline, CDR1 is SGHTA and CDR2 is FQGTGA. CDR3 amino acids: CASSPTGTGDNEKLFF. The CDR3 bases are TGTGCCAGCAGCCCAACGGGGACAGGGGATAATGAAAAACTGTTTTTT.

The chain combines TRBV7-2 with TRBJ2-1; possibly TRBD2 for D (7 bases). This CDR3 is built from 17 residues. CDR1 is SGHTA, CDR2 FQGNSA, per germline. The V and J ends lost 5 bases and 7 bases respectively, with 24 bases between them. The CDR3 DNA reads TGTGCCAGCAGCCCCGGGGGGCTAGCGAGGTATAAGAATGAGCAGTTCTTC. This encodes CASSPGGLARYKNEQFF.

The genes are TRBV12-5 and TRBJ1-1; TRBD1 is a possible D gene (5 bases). Germline CDR1 LGHNT, CDR2 FRNRAP. CDR3 size: 12 residues. The germline V and J ends were trimmed by 4 bases and 7 bases, with 10 bases remaining between them. This chain's CDR3 is CASGSEGSEAFF. CDR3 coding DNA: TGTGCTAGTGGTTCGGAGGGGAGTGAAGCTTTCTTT.

The V call is TRBV6-5, the J call TRBJ2-1; TRBD1 aligns across 9 bases. With V trimmed by 5 bases and J by 7 bases, 6 bases remained unmatched. Germline CDR1 MNHEY, CDR2 SVGAGI. CDR3 size: 14 residues. The chain's CDR3 is CASSRDRAVNEQFF. Written as DNA, the CDR3 is TGTGCCAGCAGTAGGGACAGGGCCGTAAATGAGCAGTTCTTC.

The J gene is TRBJ1-4, the V gene TRBV30; D gene unclear. Per the germline V gene, CDR1 is GTSNPN and CDR2 is SVGIG (reference sequence). The CDR3 runs to 16 residues. V was cut by 1 base and J by 3 bases, with 15 bases left in between. The CDR3, as DNA: TGTGCCTGGAGTGAAACGACTTGGGAGTCTAATGAAAAACTGTTTTTT. Translating it yields CAWSETTWESNEKLFF.

This sequence joins TRBV7-2 and TRBJ1-4; D may be TRBD1 (6 bases). Trimming removed 5 bases at V and 1 base at J, with 17 bases between. Germline loops: CDR1 SGHTA, CDR2 FQGNSA. This CDR3 spans 17 amino acids. CDR3 nucleotides: TGTGCCAGCAGCCCCTGGGGGCAGGTGGTAACTAATGAAAAACTGTTTTTT. Protein product: CASSPWGQVVTNEKLFF.

The chain carries TRBV3-1 (or the pseudogene TRBV3-2) and TRBJ1-4; D is possibly TRBD1 (5 bases). The V end was cut by 1 base, the J end by 6 bases, with 18 bases between. The CDR3 sequence is 17 residues long. Germline lookup yields CDR1 LGHDT and CDR2 YNNKEL (reference sequence). CDR3 sequence (DNA): TGTGCCAGCAGCCAAGTGAGGATAGGGGCTTTTTATGAAAAACTGTTTTTT. Its protein product is CASSQVRIGAFYEKLFF.

V is TRBV9 and J is TRBJ2-3, with D possibly being TRBD2 (6 bases). This CDR3 region has 16 residues. V lost 3 bases, J lost 2 bases, and 16 bases lay in between. Germline CDR1 reads SGDLS; CDR2 reads YYNGEE. CDR3 nucleotides: TGTGCCAGCAGCGCTTCGTGGGCGGGATCCACAGATACGCAGTATTTT. It yields the protein CASSASWAGSTDTQYF.

This rearrangement joins TRBV5-4 to TRBJ2-3; D remains unclear. This CDR3 has 14 amino acids. Trimming cost V 4 bases and J 0 bases, with 9 bases left between them. From germline, CDR1 is SGHNT and CDR2 YYREEE (reference sequence). CDR3 sequence reads: CASSAATSTDTQYF. As DNA, the CDR3 is TGTGCCAGCAGCGCCGCGACTAGCACAGATACGCAGTATTTT. The full variable domain, completed using reference TRBV5-4 and TRBJ2-3, is ETGVTQSPTHLIKTRGQQVTLRCSSQSGHNTVSWYQQALGQGPQFIFQYYREEENGRGNFPPRFSGLQFPNYSSELNVNALELDDSALYLCASSAATSTDTQYFGPGTRLTVL.

The rearrangement links TRBV7-8 to TRBJ2-7; D may be TRBD1 (5 bases). With 0 bases removed from V and 5 bases from J, the gap between germline ends came to 11 bases. Germline V CDR1 and CDR2: SGHVS, FQNEAQ. The CDR3 runs 14 residues. The CDR3 sequence is CASSLAQLRDEQYF. The CDR3, as DNA: TGTGCCAGCAGCTTAGCACAGCTCAGGGACGAGCAGTACTTC. Full variable domain (outside the CDR3, taken from reference TRBV7-8 and TRBJ2-7): GAGVSQSPRYKVAKRGQDVALRCDPISGHVSLFWYQQALGQGPEFLTYFQNEAQLDKSGLPSDRFFAERPEGSVSTLKIQRTQQEDSAVYLCASSLAQLRDEQYFGPGTRLTVT.

In DNA form, the CDR3 reads TGTGCCAGCAGTCAACCCGGGACAGGGGGAAACATTCAGTACTTC. It yields the protein CASSQPGTGGNIQYF. The chain links TRBV28 to TRBJ2-4, with TRBD1 matching 11 bases. Germline CDR1 is MDHEN and CDR2 is SYDVKM. Trimming cost V 5 bases and J 6 bases; bases outside gene matches: 6. The length of the CDR3 is 15 residues.